Described below is a single T cell receptor (beta chain) sequence and its context. PCR employed 60 Vbeta and 13 Jbeta primers. Method: immunoSEQ multiplex PCR; TCRdb's copy keeps in-frame clones and lacks some. The table has about 97,000 clones, around three quarters seen once; the top ten hold around 3%. The source of the sample is a study of cytomegalovirus exposure and HLA in healthy donors. The CDR3 runs to 12 residues. From germline, CDR1 is SEHNR and CDR2 FQNEAQ (reference sequence). Trimming pared 5 bases from V and 13 bases from J, leaving 17 bases between. Source material: PBMCs. This clonotype was obtained from a male donor in good health and CMV-seropositive. The chain employs TRBV7-9 and TRBJ1-2, with D perhaps TRBD1 (6 bases). CDR3 loop: CASSTGTSSCTF. The CDR3 coding sequence is TGTGCCAGCAGCACAGGGACCAGTAGCTGCACCTTC.